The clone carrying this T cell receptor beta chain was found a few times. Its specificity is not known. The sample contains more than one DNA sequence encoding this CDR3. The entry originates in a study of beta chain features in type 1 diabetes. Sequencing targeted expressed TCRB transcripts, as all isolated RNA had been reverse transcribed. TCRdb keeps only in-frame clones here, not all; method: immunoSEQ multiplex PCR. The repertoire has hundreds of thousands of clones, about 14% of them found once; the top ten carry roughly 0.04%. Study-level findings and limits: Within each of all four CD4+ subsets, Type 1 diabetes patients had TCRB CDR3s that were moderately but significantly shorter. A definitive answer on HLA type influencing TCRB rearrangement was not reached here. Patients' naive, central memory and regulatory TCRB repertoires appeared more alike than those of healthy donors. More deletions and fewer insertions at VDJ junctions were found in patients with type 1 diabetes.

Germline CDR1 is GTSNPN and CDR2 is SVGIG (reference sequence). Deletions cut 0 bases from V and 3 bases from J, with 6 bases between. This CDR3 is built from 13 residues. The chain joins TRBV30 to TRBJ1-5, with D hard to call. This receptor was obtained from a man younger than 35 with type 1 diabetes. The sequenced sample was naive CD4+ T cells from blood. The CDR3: CAWSVASNQPQHF. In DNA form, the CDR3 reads TGTGCCTGGAGTGTCGCATCCAATCAGCCCCAGCATTTT.